These 23 T cell receptor beta chains were all obtained from the same sample, sequenced in a study of response to subunit inactivated influenza vaccine. Via MiXCR, TCRdb re-called the RT-PCR reads, giving one row per CDR3 protein. The sample includes hundreds of thousands of distinct CDR3 sequences, about 14% of them seen just once. The sequences come from PBMCs from blood, collected less than 15 days before vaccination. These receptors were taken from a man aged 50 to 59 who received an inactivated influenza vaccine.

The gene calls are TRBV29-1 and TRBJ2-3; the D gene is possibly TRBD2 (5 bases). The CDR3 has 15 residues. V lost 4 bases to trimming and J lost 4 bases, with 18 bases between them. Germline V gene sequence: CDR1 SQVTM, CDR2 ANQGSEA. CDR3 nucleotides: TGCAGCGTTGTGAGAGGGAGCGCTACTTCAGATACGCAGTATTTT. Its protein is CSVVRGSATSDTQYF.

The J gene is TRBJ1-3, the V gene TRBV15, with no clear D. The CDR3 spans 18 residues. V shed 0 bases and J shed 0 bases, with 15 bases lying between them. Germline V lookup: CDR1 LNHNV, CDR2 YYDKDF (reference sequence). CDR3 region: CATSRDGVGVTSGNTIYF. CDR3 coding DNA: TGTGCCACCAGCAGAGATGGAGTCGGGGTAACCTCTGGAAACACCATATATTTT.

This clonotype was seen a handful of times. The rearrangement links TRBV27 to TRBJ1-4, with 9 bases fitting TRBD1. Germline CDR1 reads MNHEY; CDR2 reads SMNVEV (reference sequence). The CDR3 consists of 15 residues. V lost 7 bases and J lost 7; bases outside the gene matches: 10. The CDR3 reads CASNLQGAPAEKLFF. The CDR3 bases are TGTGCCAGCAACCTACAGGGGGCGCCGGCTGAAAAACTGTTTTTT.

V gene TRBV6-2 or TRBV6-3 combines with J gene TRBJ2-3; D might be TRBD2 (5 bases). Between the trimmed V and J ends, which lost 0 bases and 4 bases, there was a span of 8 bases. The V gene's germline CDR1 is MNHEY and CDR2 SVGEGT. There are 14 residues in the CDR3. In DNA form, the CDR3 reads TGTGCCAGCAGTTACTCGAGCGGCCCAGATACGCAGTATTTT. Its protein is CASSYSSGPDTQYF.

V is TRBV5-5 and J is TRBJ2-7; 9 bases align to TRBD1. Germline V CDR1 and CDR2: SGHKS, YYEKEE (reference sequence). The V segment lost 4 bases and the J segment 7 bases; nucleotides outside the gene matches: 9. The CDR3 is 14 residues long. CDR3 bases: TGTGCCAGCAGCGGGCGGGACAGGGATTATGAGCAGTACTTC. Protein sequence: CASSGRDRDYEQYF.

This clonotype came up many times. The chain couples TRBV28 to TRBJ2-1; 7 bases agree with TRBD2. V was clipped by 1 base and J by 7 bases; unmatched bases: 13. Per the germline V gene, CDR1 is MDHEN and CDR2 is SYDVKM. The CDR3 spans 17 residues. DNA of the CDR3: TGTGCCAGCAGTTTATCCGTCCCTGGGAGGGCCGGAAATGAGCAGTTCTTC. Translating it yields CASSLSVPGRAGNEQFF.

The rearrangement links TRBV5-1 to TRBJ2-1, with 12 bases aligning to TRBD2. CDR1 SGHRS and CDR2 YFSETQ come from the germline V gene. V shed 3 bases and J 2 bases; nucleotides not matched to a gene: 6. CDR3 size: 17 residues. This CDR3 is CASSSTSGRLTYNEQFF. The CDR3 bases are TGCGCCAGCAGCTCGACTAGCGGGAGATTGACCTACAATGAGCAGTTCTTC.

This sequence joins TRBV4-1 and TRBJ2-7; D gene ambiguous. The CDR3 is 15 amino acids. Germline V gives CDR1 MGHRA, CDR2 YSYEKL. V lost 1 base to trimming and J lost 2 bases, with 12 bases between them. CDR3 nucleotides: TGCGCCAGCAGCCAAGGGTTGGCGGAAACCTACGAGCAGTACTTC. Amino acids: CASSQGLAETYEQYF.

This clonotype was detected only a few times. The chain is built from TRBV7-9 and TRBJ2-5; 8 nucleotides line up with TRBD1. The CDR3 is 16 amino acids. Losses at the gene ends were 5 bases for V and 1 base for J; bases not matched to a gene: 9. CDR1 SEHNR and CDR2 FQNEAQ come from the germline V gene (reference sequence). The CDR3 reads CASSPGQGQLQETQYF. CDR3 DNA sequence: TGTGCCAGCAGCCCAGGACAGGGACAACTCCAAGAGACCCAGTACTTC.

The V and J genes are TRBV12-3 or TRBV12-4 and TRBJ2-7; the D gene is possibly TRBD2 (6 bases). The CDR3 runs to 18 residues. This CDR3 is CTLSLAVGRGVGSYEQYF. The CDR3 region has the DNA TGTACCCTCAGTTTAGCGGTCGGGCGTGGGGTAGGTTCCTACGAGCAGTACTTC.

The genes are TRBV4-3 and TRBJ1-6, with D uncertain. The CDR3 spans 16 residues. Germline lookup yields CDR1 LGHNA and CDR2 YSLEER. V shed 0 bases and J shed 6 bases, with 12 bases lying between them. In DNA, the CDR3 is TGCGCCAGCAGCCAAGAAAGGGCCCCATTTAATTCACCCCTCCACTTT. Its translation is CASSQERAPFNSPLHF.

The chain recombines TRBV20-1 with TRBJ1-3; D perhaps matches TRBD1 (6 bases). The CDR3 runs to 14 residues. Germline CDR1 DFQATT, CDR2 SNEGSKA (reference sequence). The ends were cut back, 3 bases at V and 4 bases at J, with 13 bases in the middle. The CDR3 is CSASWGGSGNTIYF. DNA of the CDR3: TGCAGTGCTAGTTGGGGGGGCTCGGGAAACACCATATATTTT.

This clonotype was recorded a few times. This chain joins TRBV9 and TRBJ2-6; 11 positions match TRBD1. Germline trimming cut 4 bases from V and 0 bases from J; bases unmatched to any gene: 9. The V gene's germline CDR1 is SGDLS and CDR2 YYNGEE. The CDR3 extends over 19 amino acids. The CDR3 region is CASSPSTGTGGSGANVLTF. The CDR3, as DNA: TGTGCCAGCAGCCCATCTACCGGGACAGGGGGCTCTGGGGCCAACGTCCTGACTTTC. Full variable domain (rest looked up from reference TRBV9 and TRBJ2-6): DSGVTQTPKHLITATGQRVTLRCSPRSGDLSVYWYQQSLDQGLQFLIQYYNGEERAKGNILERFSAQQFPDLHSELNLSSLELGDSALYFCASSPSTGTGGSGANVLTFGAGSRLTVL.

This clonotype was detected only a few times. The chain recombines TRBV2 with TRBJ1-6; D ambiguous. Germline V lookup: CDR1 SNHLY, CDR2 FYNNEI. Trimming left V 2 bases short and J 9 bases short, with 14 bases between. The CDR3 is 15 residues long. The CDR3 sequence is CASSESGRRFSPLHF. In DNA form, the CDR3 reads TGTGCCAGCAGTGAATCGGGCAGGAGGTTTTCACCCCTCCACTTT.

The chain recombines TRBV4-2 with TRBJ2-3; the match to TRBD2 covers 8 bases. Germline V gene sequence: CDR1 LGHNA, CDR2 YNFKEQ. This CDR3 contains 17 residues. J was trimmed by 7 bases and V by 0 bases; bases with no gene match: 12. The CDR3 DNA follows: TGTGCCAGCAGCCAAGATTTCGGCGGGGGGATGTCGAATACGCAGTATTTT. Its translation is CASSQDFGGGMSNTQYF.

At least ten counts were recorded for this clonotype. The chain joins TRBV20-1 to TRBJ2-7, with 9 positions matching TRBD1. Germline CDR1 reads DFQATT; CDR2 reads SNEGSKA (reference sequence). The CDR3 loop spans 15 amino acids. Losses at the gene ends were 3 bases for V and 2 bases for J; bases not matched to a gene: 8. CDR3: CSASEGDRDPYEQYF. The CDR3 nucleotides are TGCAGTGCTAGTGAAGGGGACAGGGACCCCTACGAGCAGTACTTC.

The rearrangement uses TRBV29-1 and TRBJ2-1; D is unresolved. Trimming cost V 1 base and J 0 bases, with 1 base left between them. Germline V gene sequence: CDR1 SQVTM, CDR2 ANQGSEA. The CDR3 is 12 residues long. CDR3 residues: CSVEASYNEQFF. CDR3 bases: TGCAGCGTTGAAGCCTCCTACAATGAGCAGTTCTTC.

The chain joins TRBV11-1 to TRBJ1-2, with 7 nucleotides matching TRBD1. Germline V gene data show CDR1 as SGHAT and CDR2 as FQDESV (reference sequence). The CDR3 is made up of 15 amino acids. Trimming took 5 bases from V and 8 from J; bases not matched to a gene: 14. The CDR3 spells CASSATTGVTEGYTF. CDR3 nucleotides: TGTGCCAGCAGCGCGACAACAGGGGTTACTGAGGGCTACACCTTC.

This clonotype was seen a handful of times. The chain is built from TRBV27 and TRBJ1-5; tentatively, D is TRBD1 (5 bases). V gave up 1 base and J gave up 3 bases, with 13 bases separating them. The germline V gene has CDR1 MNHEY and CDR2 SMNVEV (reference sequence). The CDR3 sequence is 16 residues long. The CDR3 reads CASSLFGTGANQPQHF. Written as DNA, the CDR3 is TGTGCCAGCAGTTTATTTGGGACTGGGGCCAATCAGCCCCAGCATTTT.

This clonotype was recorded many times. This chain links TRBV4-3 with TRBJ2-7, with 7 bases matching TRBD1. J was trimmed by 2 bases and V by 1 base; bases with no gene match: 2. CDR3 length: 14 residues. Germline V gene sequence: CDR1 LGHNA, CDR2 YSLEER. The CDR3 protein is CASSQARGPYEQYF. In DNA, the CDR3 is TGCGCCAGCAGCCAAGCGAGGGGGCCCTACGAGCAGTACTTC.

This clonotype has just a few counts. The rearrangement uses TRBV28 and TRBJ1-1; D ambiguous. V lost 3 bases, J lost 3 bases, and 8 bases lay in between. CDR1 MDHEN and CDR2 SYDVKM come from the germline V gene. The CDR3 extends over 13 amino acids. The DNA for the CDR3 is TGTGCCAGCAGTTTCAGGAGGCACACTGAAGCTTTCTTT. As protein: CASSFRRHTEAFF.

The J gene is TRBJ1-3, the V gene TRBV12-3 or TRBV12-4, with no clear D. This CDR3 region has 16 residues. V lost 2 bases and J lost 0, with 11 bases in between. The CDR3 reads CASSLSRSLSGNTIYF. CDR3 DNA: TGTGCCAGCAGTTTAAGCCGTTCGCTCTCTGGAAACACCATATATTTT.

This clonotype was recorded at least ten times. V gene TRBV4-1 combines with J gene TRBJ2-7; D is unresolved. Germline V gene data show CDR1 as MGHRA and CDR2 as YSYEKL. V lost 2 bases and J lost 0, with 11 bases in between. CDR3 length equals 15 residues. The CDR3 protein is CASSQHSENSYEQYF. CDR3 in DNA: TGCGCCAGCAGCCAACACAGTGAAAACTCCTACGAGCAGTACTTC.